The entry that follows covers one T cell receptor beta chain sequence. The record originates from a study of blood T cell repertoires in COVID-19. The CDR3 runs to 16 residues. Unmatched junction bases numbered 7, after V lost 0 bases and J lost 6 bases. The germline V gene encodes CDR1 SGDLS and CDR2 YYNGEE. Some clones are missing from TCRdb's copy, which holds only in-frame ones; the method was immunoSEQ multiplex PCR. The sample carries some 300,000 clones, around 86% recorded once. The rearrangement joins TRBV9 to TRBJ2-7; TRBD2 agrees at 12 bases. The specimen was peripheral blood. The receptor's source is a man aged 65-85 years with acute or convalescent COVID-19. In DNA form, the CDR3 reads TGTGCCAGCAGCGTAGCGGCTAGCGGGGGGGTAACCGAGCAGTACTTC. It is translated as CASSVAASGGVTEQYF.